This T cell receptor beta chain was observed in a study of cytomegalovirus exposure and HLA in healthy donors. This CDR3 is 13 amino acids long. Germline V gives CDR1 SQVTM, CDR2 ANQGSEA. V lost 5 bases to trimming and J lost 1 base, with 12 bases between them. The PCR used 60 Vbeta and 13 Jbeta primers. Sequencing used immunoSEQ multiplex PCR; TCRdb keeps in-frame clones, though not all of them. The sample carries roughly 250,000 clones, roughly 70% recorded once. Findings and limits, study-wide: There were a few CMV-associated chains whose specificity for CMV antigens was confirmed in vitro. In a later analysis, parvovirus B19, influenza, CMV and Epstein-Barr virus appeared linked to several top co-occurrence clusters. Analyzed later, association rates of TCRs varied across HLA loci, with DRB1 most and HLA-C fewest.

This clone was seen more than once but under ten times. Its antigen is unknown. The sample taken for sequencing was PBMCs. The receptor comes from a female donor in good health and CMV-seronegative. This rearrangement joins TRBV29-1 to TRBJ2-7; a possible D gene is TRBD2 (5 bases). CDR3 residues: CSVRPAGSYEQYF. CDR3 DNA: TGCAGCGTTCGTCCGGCGGGTTCCTACGAGCAGTACTTC.